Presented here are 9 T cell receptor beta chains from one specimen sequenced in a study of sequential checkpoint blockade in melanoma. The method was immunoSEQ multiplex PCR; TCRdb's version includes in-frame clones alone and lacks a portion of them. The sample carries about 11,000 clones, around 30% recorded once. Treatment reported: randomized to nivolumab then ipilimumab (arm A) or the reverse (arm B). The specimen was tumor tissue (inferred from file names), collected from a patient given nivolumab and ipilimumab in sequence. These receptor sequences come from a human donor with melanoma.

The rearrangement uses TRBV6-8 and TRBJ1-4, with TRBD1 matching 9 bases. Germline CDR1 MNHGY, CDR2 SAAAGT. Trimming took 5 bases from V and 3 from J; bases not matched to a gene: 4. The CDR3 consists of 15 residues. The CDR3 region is CASSGDRVANEKLFF. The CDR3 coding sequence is TGTGCCAGCAGTGGGGACAGGGTAGCTAATGAAAAACTGTTTTTT.

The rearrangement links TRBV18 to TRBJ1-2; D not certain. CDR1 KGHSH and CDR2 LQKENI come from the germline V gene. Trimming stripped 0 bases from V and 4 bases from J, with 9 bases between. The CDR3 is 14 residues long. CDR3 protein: CASSPPFQTYGYTF. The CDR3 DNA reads TGTGCCAGCTCACCACCCTTTCAGACCTATGGCTACACCTTC.

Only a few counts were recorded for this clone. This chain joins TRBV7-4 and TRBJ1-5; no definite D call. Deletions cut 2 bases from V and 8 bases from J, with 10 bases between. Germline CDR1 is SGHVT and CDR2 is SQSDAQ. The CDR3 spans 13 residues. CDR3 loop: CASSLFSEEPQHF. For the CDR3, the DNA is TGTGCCAGCAGCTTATTTAGCGAGGAGCCCCAGCATTTT.

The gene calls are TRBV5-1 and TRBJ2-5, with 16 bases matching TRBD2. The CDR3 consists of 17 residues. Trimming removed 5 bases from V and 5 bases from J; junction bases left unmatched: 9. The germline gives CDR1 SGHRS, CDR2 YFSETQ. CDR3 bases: TGCGCCAGCAGTGACGGGACTAGCGGGGGGGTGCATGAGACCCAGTACTTC. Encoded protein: CASSDGTSGGVHETQYF. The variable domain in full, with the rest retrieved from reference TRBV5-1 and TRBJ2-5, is KAGVTQTPRYLIKTRGQQVTLSCSPISGHRSVSWYQQTPGQGLQFLFEYFSETQRNKGNFPGRFSGRQFSNSRSEMNVSTLELGDSALYLCASSDGTSGGVHETQYFGPGTRLLVL.

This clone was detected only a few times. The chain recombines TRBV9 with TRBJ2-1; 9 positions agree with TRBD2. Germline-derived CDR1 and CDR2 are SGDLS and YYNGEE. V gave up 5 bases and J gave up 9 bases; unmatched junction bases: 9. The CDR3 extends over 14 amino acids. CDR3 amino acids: CASSASGAWGEQFF. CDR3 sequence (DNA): TGTGCCAGCAGTGCTAGCGGGGCTTGGGGTGAGCAGTTCTTC.

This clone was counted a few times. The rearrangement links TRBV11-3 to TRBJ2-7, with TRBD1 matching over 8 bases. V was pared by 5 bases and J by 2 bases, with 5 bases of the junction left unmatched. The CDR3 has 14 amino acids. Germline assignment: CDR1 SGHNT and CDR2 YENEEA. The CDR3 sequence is CASSDRGRTYEQYF. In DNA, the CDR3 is TGTGCCAGCAGCGACAGGGGCCGGACCTACGAGCAGTACTTC.

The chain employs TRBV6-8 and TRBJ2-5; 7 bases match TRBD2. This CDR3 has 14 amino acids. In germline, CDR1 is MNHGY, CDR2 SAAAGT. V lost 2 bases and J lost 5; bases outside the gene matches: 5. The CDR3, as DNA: TGTGCCAGCAGTTACAGGACCGGGGGGGAGACCCAGTACTTC. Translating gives CASSYRTGGETQYF.

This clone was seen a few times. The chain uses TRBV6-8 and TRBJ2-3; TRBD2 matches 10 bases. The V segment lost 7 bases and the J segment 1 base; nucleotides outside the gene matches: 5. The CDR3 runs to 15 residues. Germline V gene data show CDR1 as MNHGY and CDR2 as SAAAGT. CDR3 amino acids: CASIPGLAGTDTQYF. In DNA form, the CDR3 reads TGTGCCAGCATCCCAGGACTAGCGGGCACAGATACGCAGTATTTT.

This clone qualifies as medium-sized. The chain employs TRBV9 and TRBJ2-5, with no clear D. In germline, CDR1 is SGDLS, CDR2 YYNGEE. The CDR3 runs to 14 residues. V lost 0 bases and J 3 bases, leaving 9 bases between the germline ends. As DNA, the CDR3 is TGTGCCAGCAGCGTAGGAGGCCGAGAAGAGACCCAGTACTTC. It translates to CASSVGGREETQYF.